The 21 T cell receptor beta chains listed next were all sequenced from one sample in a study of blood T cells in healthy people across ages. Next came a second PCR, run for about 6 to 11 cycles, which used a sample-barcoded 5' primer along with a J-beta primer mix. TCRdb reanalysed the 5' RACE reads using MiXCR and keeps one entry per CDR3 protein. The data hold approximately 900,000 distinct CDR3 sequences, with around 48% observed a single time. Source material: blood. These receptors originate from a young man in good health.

CDR3 region: CASSFTGNGANVLTF. The CDR3 nucleotides are TGTGCCAGCAGTTTCACAGGGAACGGGGCCAACGTCCTGACTTTC. The genes are TRBV12-3 or TRBV12-4 and TRBJ2-6, with a possible D match to TRBD1 (6 bases). CDR3 length: 15 amino acids. V gave up 3 bases and J gave up 4 bases, with 10 bases separating them.

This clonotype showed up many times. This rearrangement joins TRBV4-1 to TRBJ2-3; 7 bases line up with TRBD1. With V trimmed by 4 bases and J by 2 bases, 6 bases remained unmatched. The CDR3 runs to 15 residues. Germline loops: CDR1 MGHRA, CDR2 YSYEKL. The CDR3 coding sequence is TGCGCCAGCAGCCCGGGACAGTTTGACACAGATACGCAGTATTTT. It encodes CASSPGQFDTDTQYF.

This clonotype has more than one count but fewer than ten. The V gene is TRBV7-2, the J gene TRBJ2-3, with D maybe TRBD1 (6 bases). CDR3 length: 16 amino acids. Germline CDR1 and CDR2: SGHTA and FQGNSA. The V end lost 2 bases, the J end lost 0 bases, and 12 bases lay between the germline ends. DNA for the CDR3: TGTGCCAGCAGCTTAATGGGGGCGAAAAGCACAGATACGCAGTATTTT. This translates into CASSLMGAKSTDTQYF.

The CDR3 reads CASSSYYGTSGGAGEQYF. In nucleotides, the CDR3 is TGTGCCAGCAGTTCCTACTACGGGACTAGCGGGGGGGCAGGCGAGCAGTACTTC. The gene calls are TRBV28 and TRBJ2-7; 16 bases match TRBD2. The CDR3 covers 18 residues. After removal of 4 bases from V and 6 bases from J, the junction contained 12 bases not matched to a gene. Germline lookup yields CDR1 MDHEN and CDR2 SYDVKM.

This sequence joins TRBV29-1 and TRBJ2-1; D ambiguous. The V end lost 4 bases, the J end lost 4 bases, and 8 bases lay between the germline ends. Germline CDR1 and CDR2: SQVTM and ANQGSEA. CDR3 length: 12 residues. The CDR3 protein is CSVGSRYNEQFF. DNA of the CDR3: TGCAGCGTTGGGTCCCGGTACAATGAGCAGTTCTTC.

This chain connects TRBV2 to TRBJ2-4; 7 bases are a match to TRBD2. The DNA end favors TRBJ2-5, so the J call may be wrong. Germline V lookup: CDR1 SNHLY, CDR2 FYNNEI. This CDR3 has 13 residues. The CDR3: CASSCSGQETQYF. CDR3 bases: TGTGCCAGCAGCTGTAGCGGGCAGGAGACCCAGTACTTC.

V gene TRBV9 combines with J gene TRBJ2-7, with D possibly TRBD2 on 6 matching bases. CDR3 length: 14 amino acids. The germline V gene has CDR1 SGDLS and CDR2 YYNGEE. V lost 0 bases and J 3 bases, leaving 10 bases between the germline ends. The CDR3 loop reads CASSVGQRVYEQYF. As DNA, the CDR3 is TGTGCCAGCAGCGTAGGTCAGCGGGTCTACGAGCAGTACTTC.

The CDR3 DNA sequence: TGCAGTGGACATCGGACAGACAACAATGAGCAGTACTTC. Protein sequence: CSGHRTDNNEQYF. This chain joins TRBV20-1 and TRBJ2-1; maybe TRBD1 (6 bases). The J call is doubtful: the DNA matches TRBJ2-7 better. The V gene's germline CDR1 is DFQATT and CDR2 SNEGSKA (reference sequence). The CDR3 spans 13 residues.

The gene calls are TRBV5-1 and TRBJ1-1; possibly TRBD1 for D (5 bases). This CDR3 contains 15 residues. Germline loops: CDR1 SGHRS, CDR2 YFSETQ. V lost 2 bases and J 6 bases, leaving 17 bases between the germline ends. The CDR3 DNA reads TGCGCCAGCAGCTTCCCAGGGTCCGGACGCGCTGAAGCTTTCTTT. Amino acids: CASSFPGSGRAEAFF.

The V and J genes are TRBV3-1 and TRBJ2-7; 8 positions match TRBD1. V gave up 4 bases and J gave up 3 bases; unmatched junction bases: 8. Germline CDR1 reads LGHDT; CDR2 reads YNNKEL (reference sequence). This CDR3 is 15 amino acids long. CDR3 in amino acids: CASSLPRTGRYEQYF. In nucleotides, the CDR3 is TGTGCCAGCAGCCTACCCAGGACAGGGCGCTACGAGCAGTACTTC.

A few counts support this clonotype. The CDR3 loop reads CASSAGPTYEQYF. In DNA, the CDR3 is TGTGCCAGCAGTGCAGGACCTACCTACGAGCAGTACTTC. V usage is TRBV2 and J usage is TRBJ2-7; D remains ambiguous. V lost 4 bases to trimming and J lost 2 bases, with 9 bases between them. The germline V gene encodes CDR1 SNHLY and CDR2 FYNNEI. The CDR3 is made up of 13 amino acids.

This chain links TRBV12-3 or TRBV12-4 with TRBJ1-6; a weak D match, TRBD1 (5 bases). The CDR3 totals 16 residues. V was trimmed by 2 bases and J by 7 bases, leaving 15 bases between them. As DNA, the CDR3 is TGTGCCAGCAGTTTACAGGGAATGAGCCCCAATTCACCCCTCCACTTT. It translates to CASSLQGMSPNSPLHF.

The CDR3 spells CASSLHTLYEKLFF. DNA for the CDR3: TGTGCCAGCAGTCTTCATACACTCTATGAAAAACTGTTTTTT. The rearrangement uses TRBV28 and TRBJ1-4; D gene uncertain. CDR1 and CDR2 (germline): MDHEN, SYDVKM. With 5 bases removed from V and 6 bases from J, the gap between germline ends came to 13 bases. The CDR3 extends over 14 amino acids.

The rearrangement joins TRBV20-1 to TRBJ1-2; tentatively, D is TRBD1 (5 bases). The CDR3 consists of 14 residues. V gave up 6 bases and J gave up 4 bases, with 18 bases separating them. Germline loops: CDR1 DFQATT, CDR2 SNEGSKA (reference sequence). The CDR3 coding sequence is TGCAGTGCCCTAGGCCAGGGTGAGGGCTATGGCTACACCTTC. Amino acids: CSALGQGEGYGYTF.

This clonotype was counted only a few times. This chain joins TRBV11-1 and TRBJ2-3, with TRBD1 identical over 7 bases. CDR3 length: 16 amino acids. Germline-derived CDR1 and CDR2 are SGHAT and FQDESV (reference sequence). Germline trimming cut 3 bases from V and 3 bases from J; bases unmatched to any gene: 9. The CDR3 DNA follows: TGTGCCAGCAGCTTCTGGGACAGCAAGGGGACAGATACGCAGTATTTT. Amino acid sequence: CASSFWDSKGTDTQYF.

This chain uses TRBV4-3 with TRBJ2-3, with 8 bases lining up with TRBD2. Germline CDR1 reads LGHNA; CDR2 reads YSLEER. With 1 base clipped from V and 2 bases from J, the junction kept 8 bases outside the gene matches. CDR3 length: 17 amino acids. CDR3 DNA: TGCGCCAGCAGCCAAGTGGCGGGGGGCACCAACACAGATACGCAGTATTTT. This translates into CASSQVAGGTNTDTQYF.

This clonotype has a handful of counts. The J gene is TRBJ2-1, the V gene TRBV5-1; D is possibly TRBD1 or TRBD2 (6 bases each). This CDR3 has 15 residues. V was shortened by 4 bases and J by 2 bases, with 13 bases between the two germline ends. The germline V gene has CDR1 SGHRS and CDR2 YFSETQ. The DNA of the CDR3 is TGCGCCAGCAGCGGGTCGGGGGACACCTACAATGAGCAGTTCTTC. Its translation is CASSGSGDTYNEQFF.

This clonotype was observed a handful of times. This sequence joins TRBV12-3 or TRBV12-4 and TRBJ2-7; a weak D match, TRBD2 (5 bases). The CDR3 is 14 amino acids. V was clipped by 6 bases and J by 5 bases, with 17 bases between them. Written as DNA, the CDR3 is TGTGCCAGCAGGCGGGTAGGGATAGTGGACGAGCAGTACTTC. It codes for CASRRVGIVDEQYF.

The CDR3 nucleotides read TGCAGCGTTGACTGGTCGGAAGGGACCCAGTACTTC. Its protein product is CSVDWSEGTQYF. V is TRBV29-1 and J is TRBJ2-5; D unclear. Germline loops: CDR1 SQVTM, CDR2 ANQGSEA. V lost 3 bases and J lost 7, with 12 bases in between. The length of the CDR3 is 12 residues.

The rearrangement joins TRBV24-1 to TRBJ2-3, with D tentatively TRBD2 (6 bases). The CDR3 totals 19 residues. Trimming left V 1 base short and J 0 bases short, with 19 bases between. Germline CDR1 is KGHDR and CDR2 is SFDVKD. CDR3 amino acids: CATSDFRGLRRGSTDTQYF. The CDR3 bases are TGTGCCACCAGTGATTTCAGAGGCTTGAGGCGGGGTAGCACAGATACGCAGTATTTT.

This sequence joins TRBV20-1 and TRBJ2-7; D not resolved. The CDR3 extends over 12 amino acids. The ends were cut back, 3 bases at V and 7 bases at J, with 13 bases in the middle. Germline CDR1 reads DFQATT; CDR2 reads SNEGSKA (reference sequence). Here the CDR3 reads CSASRSDNEQYF. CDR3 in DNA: TGCAGTGCTAGTAGAAGCGACAATGAGCAGTACTTC.